Each of the 32 T cell receptor beta chains below was sequenced from the same sample in a study of CD8 T cells in Susac syndrome. RNA was extracted with the RNeasy kit, and a quantity of roughly 0.45 to 1 ug was reverse transcribed using random hexamers. TCRdb analysed the immunoSEQ multiplex PCR reads with MiXCR anew, one entry per CDR3 protein. This sample has some 190,000 distinct CDR3 sequences, with roughly 94% found just once. Sequenced material: CD4+ T cells from PBMCs. All receptors come from a human donor in good health.

The chain recombines TRBV20-1 with TRBJ2-5; no firm D call. CDR1 is DFQATT, CDR2 SNEGSKA, per germline (reference sequence). V lost 1 base, J lost 5 bases, and 14 bases lay in between. The CDR3 loop spans 14 amino acids. CDR3 region: CSARAPLGLETQYF. CDR3 coding DNA: TGCAGTGCTAGAGCCCCCCTCGGCCTGGAGACCCAGTACTTC.

The V call is TRBV20-1, the J call TRBJ2-5, with D possibly being TRBD2 (6 bases). With 3 bases removed from V and 5 bases from J, the gap between germline ends came to 13 bases. From germline, CDR1 is DFQATT and CDR2 SNEGSKA (reference sequence). The CDR3 is 13 amino acids. CDR3 region: CSARGGVGETQYF. The CDR3 region has the DNA TGCAGTGCTAGGGGGGGAGTGGGTGAGACCCAGTACTTC.

The genes are TRBV12-3 or TRBV12-4 and TRBJ2-5, with a possible D match to TRBD1 (6 bases). V lost 3 bases, J lost 3 bases, and 8 bases lay in between. The CDR3 covers 13 residues. This CDR3 reads CASSFYREETQYF. CDR3 nucleotide sequence: TGTGCCAGCAGTTTTTACAGGGAAGAGACCCAGTACTTC.

The chain couples TRBV28 to TRBJ1-2, with D unclear. CDR3 length equals 14 residues. V lost 4 bases, J lost 1 base, and 10 bases lay in between. From germline, CDR1 is MDHEN and CDR2 SYDVKM. The CDR3 nucleotides are TGTGCCAGCAGTTCAGCCGAGCTTAACTATGGCTACACCTTC. It yields the protein CASSSAELNYGYTF.

The chain joins TRBV2 to TRBJ1-5; weak D call: TRBD1 (5 bases). The V end was cut by 5 bases, the J end by 7 bases, with 12 bases between. The length of the CDR3 is 13 residues. Per germline, CDR1 SNHLY and CDR2 FYNNEI. The CDR3 sequence is CASSSQVRQPQHF. The DNA of the CDR3 is TGTGCCAGCAGTTCACAGGTTAGGCAGCCCCAGCATTTT. Variable domain in full (rest from reference TRBV2 and TRBJ1-5): EPEVTQTPSHQVTQMGQEVILRCVPISNHLYFYWYRQILGQKVEFLVSFYNNEISEKSEIFDDQFSVERPDGSNFTLKIRSTKLEDSAMYFCASSSQVRQPQHFGDGTRLSIL.

V is TRBV9 and J is TRBJ1-1; 9 nucleotides match TRBD1. The CDR3 sequence is 15 residues long. V was clipped by 5 bases and J by 0 bases; unmatched bases: 5. Germline V CDR1 and CDR2: SGDLS, YYNGEE. In DNA form, the CDR3 reads TGTGCCAGCAGGCAGGGACAGGGCCTGAACACTGAAGCTTTCTTT. Protein: CASRQGQGLNTEAFF.

V is TRBV5-1 and J is TRBJ2-3; unclear D gene. Germline V gives CDR1 SGHRS, CDR2 YFSETQ. Between the trimmed V and J ends, which lost 4 bases and 9 bases, there was a span of 12 bases. The CDR3 loop spans 12 amino acids. The CDR3 here is CASSVGGTTQYF. The DNA for the CDR3 is TGCGCCAGCAGCGTTGGTGGAACCACGCAGTATTTT.

The chain combines TRBV5-6 with TRBJ2-3, with TRBD1 identical over 7 bases. The CDR3 is 15 amino acids. V trimming: 4 bases; J trimming: 2 bases; junction bases outside the gene matches: 7. Germline CDR1 is SGHDT and CDR2 is YYEEEE. The CDR3 sequence: CASSPDRALTDTQYF. DNA for the CDR3: TGTGCCAGCAGCCCCGACAGGGCGCTCACAGATACGCAGTATTTT.

This chain connects TRBV18 to TRBJ1-2; 9 bases line up with TRBD1. J gave up 3 bases and V 6 bases, and 5 bases lay outside the gene matches. The germline gives CDR1 KGHSH, CDR2 LQKENI. CDR3 length equals 14 residues. CDR3 coding DNA: TGTGCCAGCTCGTCGGGACAGGGAGACTATGGCTACACCTTC. Its protein product is CASSSGQGDYGYTF.

The rearrangement links TRBV4-1 to TRBJ2-5, with 7 bases fitting TRBD1. Trimming removed 4 bases from V and 4 bases from J; junction bases left unmatched: 6. Looked up from germline, CDR1 is MGHRA and CDR2 is YSYEKL. The CDR3 has 14 residues. In DNA, the CDR3 is TGCGCCAGCAGCCTTACCCGACAGGGAGAGACCCAGTACTTC. This translates into CASSLTRQGETQYF.

The CDR3 DNA follows: TGCGCCAGCAGCGGAGGGACAGGGTATACCGGGGAGCTGTTTTTT. Translating gives CASSGGTGYTGELFF. This rearrangement joins TRBV5-1 to TRBJ2-2, with 9 bases lining up with TRBD1. Germline V CDR1 and CDR2: SGHRS, YFSETQ. The CDR3 loop spans 15 amino acids. V was pared by 4 bases and J by 5 bases, with 6 bases of the junction left unmatched.

The V and J genes are TRBV3-1 and TRBJ1-2; D gene uncertain. Trimming took 3 bases from V and 7 from J, leaving 6 bases between them. Looked up from germline, CDR1 is LGHDT and CDR2 is YNNKEL (reference sequence). The length of the CDR3 is 11 residues. The chain's CDR3 is CASSHFLGYTF. DNA of the CDR3: TGTGCCAGCAGCCATTTTCTTGGCTACACCTTC. The full variable domain, completed using reference TRBV3-1 and TRBJ1-2, is DTAVSQTPKYLVTQMGNDKSIKCEQNLGHDTMYWYKQDSKKFLKIMFSYNNKELIINETVPNRFSPKSPDKAHLNLHINSLELGDSAVYFCASSHFLGYTFGSGTRLTVV.

V is TRBV7-2 and J is TRBJ1-5; 8 bases fit TRBD1. V shed 5 bases and J 5 bases; nucleotides not matched to a gene: 8. Germline V CDR1 and CDR2: SGHTA, FQGNSA. CDR3 length: 15 amino acids. This chain's CDR3 is CASSPWTGRDQPQHF. CDR3 sequence (DNA): TGTGCCAGCAGCCCTTGGACAGGGAGAGATCAGCCCCAGCATTTT.

V is TRBV29-1 and J is TRBJ1-1; D is perhaps TRBD1 (5 bases). CDR1 and CDR2 from the germline V gene are SQVTM and ANQGSEA. Trimming pared 7 bases from V and 0 bases from J, leaving 15 bases between. The CDR3 consists of 14 residues. The CDR3 DNA is TGCAGCGCTGGTGGTCGGGGGGTGAACACTGAAGCTTTCTTT. Translation gives CSAGGRGVNTEAFF.

The rearrangement joins TRBV3-1 to TRBJ2-7, with D tentatively TRBD1 or TRBD2 (6 bases each). Trimming took 0 bases from V and 0 from J, leaving 21 bases between them. The CDR3 runs to 19 residues. Germline loops: CDR1 LGHDT, CDR2 YNNKEL (reference sequence). CDR3 DNA sequence: TGTGCCAGCAGCCAAGATCGAGGGGGGACCCTTACCGACTCCTACGAGCAGTACTTC. This encodes CASSQDRGGTLTDSYEQYF.

This clonotype was picked up one time. The chain carries TRBV20-1 and TRBJ1-2; 8 bases fit TRBD1. CDR1 is DFQATT, CDR2 SNEGSKA, per germline (reference sequence). The CDR3 has 12 residues. Trimming removed 3 bases from V and 12 bases from J; junction bases left unmatched: 9. DNA of the CDR3: TGCAGTGCTAGTTCCTCGACAGGGGTACACACCTTC. It yields the protein CSASSSTGVHTF.

This clonotype has just one count. The rearrangement links TRBV10-3 to TRBJ2-5, with TRBD1 identical over 8 bases. CDR1 ENHRY and CDR2 SYGVKD come from the germline V gene. V dropped 6 bases and J dropped 0; count of bases not matched to a gene: 0. This CDR3 contains 13 residues. The CDR3 sequence is CAIRTGDQETQYF. The DNA of the CDR3 is TGTGCCATCAGGACAGGGGACCAAGAGACCCAGTACTTC.

This clonotype has just a few counts. The V call is TRBV29-1, the J call TRBJ2-7; D is possibly TRBD1 (7 bases). This CDR3 comprises 14 residues. Germline CDR1 reads SQVTM; CDR2 reads ANQGSEA. Trimming took off 6 bases at V and 3 bases at J, with 18 bases between the two ends. The CDR3 sequence is CSVEGQGGRYEQYF. CDR3 nucleotides: TGCAGCGTAGAGGGGCAGGGGGGCCGCTACGAGCAGTACTTC.

The chain combines TRBV20-1 with TRBJ1-1; no reliable D call. The germline V gene encodes CDR1 DFQATT and CDR2 SNEGSKA (reference sequence). V lost 1 base and J lost 4, with 13 bases in between. The CDR3 totals 14 residues. Here the CDR3 reads CSARVVGLGTEAFF. CDR3 coding DNA: TGCAGTGCTAGAGTAGTAGGGTTGGGCACTGAAGCTTTCTTT.

This chain joins TRBV29-1 and TRBJ2-3; D may be TRBD1 or TRBD2 (5 bases each). This CDR3 is 14 amino acids long. Trimming stripped 5 bases from V and 0 bases from J, with 12 bases between. Germline V gene lookup returns CDR1 SQVTM and CDR2 ANQGSEA. The CDR3 bases are TGCAGCGTTTGGGGCGGCGGGAGCACAGATACGCAGTATTTT. This encodes CSVWGGGSTDTQYF.

The chain links TRBV12-3 or TRBV12-4 to TRBJ1-6, with 8 bases matching TRBD1. The length of the CDR3 is 16 residues. Trimming at V came to 5 bases and at J to 3 bases, leaving 6 bases not matched to a gene. The CDR3 DNA follows: TGTGCCAGCAGTCCACGGGACAGGTTCTATAATTCACCCCTCCACTTT. Its translation: CASSPRDRFYNSPLHF.

This clonotype was seen once. V gene TRBV29-1 combines with J gene TRBJ2-7, with 9 bases fitting TRBD1. The CDR3 sequence is 15 residues long. CDR1 SQVTM and CDR2 ANQGSEA come from the germline V gene. CDR3 bases: TGCACCAGGGTTAGAGGACAGGGGATCTCCTACGAGCAGTACGTC. This gives the protein CTRVRGQGISYEQYV.

The chain carries TRBV15 and TRBJ2-5; either TRBD1 or TRBD2 may fit D (6 bases each). The ends were cut back, 0 bases at V and 4 bases at J, with 12 bases in the middle. CDR1 LNHNV and CDR2 YYDKDF come from the germline V gene (reference sequence). CDR3 length equals 15 residues. The CDR3 reads CATSRDRGAGETQYF. In nucleotides, the CDR3 is TGTGCCACCAGCAGAGATAGGGGGGCGGGAGAGACCCAGTACTTC.

The V call is TRBV29-1, the J call TRBJ2-7; 9 bases align to TRBD1. The CDR3 runs to 13 residues. In germline, CDR1 is SQVTM, CDR2 ANQGSEA. Trimming took 4 bases from V and 4 from J; bases not matched to a gene: 5. The CDR3 reads CSVVSDRGYEQYF. CDR3 DNA sequence: TGCAGCGTTGTGAGCGACAGGGGGTACGAGCAGTACTTC.

CDR3 sequence reads: CASSVDPGYTGELFF. DNA for the CDR3: TGTGCCAGCAGCGTAGACCCGGGGTACACCGGGGAGCTGTTTTTT. The V call is TRBV9, the J call TRBJ2-2, with a possible D match to TRBD2 (5 bases). This CDR3 has 15 residues. V was pared by 0 bases and J by 3 bases, with 9 bases between. Germline CDR1 is SGDLS and CDR2 is YYNGEE. Variable domain in full (rest from reference TRBV9 and TRBJ2-2): DSGVTQTPKHLITATGQRVTLRCSPRSGDLSVYWYQQSLDQGLQFLIQYYNGEERAKGNILERFSAQQFPDLHSELNLSSLELGDSALYFCASSVDPGYTGELFFGEGSRLTVL.

The V call is TRBV9, the J call TRBJ2-1; unclear D gene. The CDR3 has 12 residues. Between the trimmed V and J ends, which lost 0 bases and 8 bases, there was a span of 6 bases. Germline V gene lookup returns CDR1 SGDLS and CDR2 YYNGEE. This CDR3 reads CASSVGEDEQFF. CDR3 coding DNA: TGTGCCAGCAGCGTAGGCGAGGATGAGCAGTTCTTC.

This chain links TRBV20-1 with TRBJ2-7; TRBD1 agrees at 10 bases. Germline values: CDR1 DFQATT, CDR2 SNEGSKA (reference sequence). Trimming removed 5 bases from V and 0 bases from J; junction bases left unmatched: 10. CDR3 size: 16 residues. Here the CDR3 DNA reads TGCAGTGCTGTCCGGGACAGGGGCTATAGCTCCTACGAGCAGTACTTC. It specifies CSAVRDRGYSSYEQYF.

This clonotype was seen only once. This sequence joins TRBV4-1 and TRBJ2-6, with TRBD2 matching 8 bases. The J segment lost 2 bases and the V segment lost 0 bases, leaving 0 bases of the junction unmatched. The CDR3 covers 16 residues. The germline V gene has CDR1 MGHRA and CDR2 YSYEKL. This chain's CDR3 is CASSQEAGAGANVLTF. In DNA form, the CDR3 reads TGCGCCAGCAGCCAAGAAGCGGGGGCTGGGGCCAACGTCCTGACTTTC.

V gene TRBV21-1 combines with J gene TRBJ2-7; the table's TRBD2 call for D was not verified on the DNA. TRBV21-1 is listed as a pseudogene. CDR3 length: 14 amino acids. Here the CDR3 reads CASLGTSGSYEQYF. DNA of the CDR3: TGTGCCAGTTTAGGGACTAGCGGTTCCTACGAGCAGTACTTC.

This clonotype was seen once. J is TRBJ1-1 and V is TRBV20-1, with D perhaps matching TRBD1 (6 bases). Germline loops: CDR1 DFQATT, CDR2 SNEGSKA (reference sequence). The CDR3 extends over 13 amino acids. Trimming pared 0 bases from V and 10 bases from J, leaving 15 bases between. The CDR3 loop reads CSARDPGGDAAFF. The CDR3 nucleotides read TGCAGTGCTAGAGATCCGGGGGGCGACGCAGCTTTCTTT.

The J gene is TRBJ2-1, the V gene TRBV14, with D possibly called TRBD1 or TRBD2 (5 bases each). Trimming took 4 bases from V and 2 from J, leaving 30 bases between them. CDR1 SGHDN and CDR2 FVKESK come from the germline V gene. The CDR3 has 21 amino acids. CDR3 DNA: TGTGCCAGCAGCCCCTCTACCAATCCAGCCGGGGCCCTCGGCCCCTACAATGAGCAGTTCTTC. This sequence encodes CASSPSTNPAGALGPYNEQFF.

This clonotype appeared once. This rearrangement joins TRBV18 to TRBJ1-2, with D tentatively TRBD1 (6 bases). Germline assignment: CDR1 KGHSH and CDR2 LQKENI. V was trimmed by 3 bases and J by 8 bases, leaving 19 bases between them. This CDR3 spans 15 amino acids. In nucleotides, the CDR3 is TGTGCCAGCTCACCGACAGGCCGGACGACCGGAGGCTACACCTTC. Translating gives CASSPTGRTTGGYTF.